The text below deals with one T cell receptor (beta chain). The antigen is undetermined. cDNA synthesis used the whole RNA isolate, giving expressed TCRB sequences. Naive, central memory and regulatory T cell samples yielded around 3.5 million reads on average. Only in-frame clones appear in the TCRdb table, and some are missing; sequencing was by immunoSEQ multiplex PCR. In the table there are about 700,000 clones, roughly 13% of which are singletons. This specimen comes from a study of beta chain features in type 1 diabetes. Study-wide results and limits: Type 1 diabetes patients had moderately but significantly shorter TCRB CDR3s in all four CD4+ subsets.

CDR3 size: 14 residues. The germline gives CDR1 SGHVS, CDR2 FNYEAQ. The junction had 2 bases not matched to a gene; V was cut back by 5 bases and J by 7 bases. The sequenced sample consisted of naive CD4+ T cells from blood. The chain recombines TRBV7-6 with TRBJ1-6, with TRBD1 matching over 10 bases. This clonotype was sampled from a man between 18 and 29 years old with type 1 diabetes. For the CDR3, the DNA is TGTGCCAGCAGCACGACAGGGGGCAATTCACCCCTCCACTTT. Its protein product is CASSTTGGNSPLHF.